This T cell receptor beta chain derives from a study of blood T cell repertoires in COVID-19. At the level of the study: Sources were T cells, B-cell-depleted T cells, or PBMCs; the material itself was cDNA or gDNA.

This clone occurred once. The CDR3 loop spans 12 amino acids. Trimming took 7 bases from V and 13 from J, leaving 17 bases between them. The germline gives CDR1 MNHNY, CDR2 SVGAGI (reference sequence). Repertoires were generated with immunoSEQ multiplex PCR, while TCRdb's copy carries only in-frame clones and drops some. The profile shows under 200,000 clones, 90% of them singletons. The receptor's source is a man aged 50 or older with acute or convalescent COVID-19. The V call is TRBV6-6, the J call TRBJ2-4, with D perhaps matching TRBD2 (5 bases). The sample was peripheral blood. CDR3 sequence: CASNPGGERQYF. DNA of the CDR3: TGTGCCAGCAACCCAGGTGGGGAGCGGCAGTACTTC.